Each of the 29 T cell receptor beta chains below was sequenced from the same sample in a study of beta chain features in type 1 diabetes. Broader study findings: The study found moderately but significantly shorter TCRB CDR3s in all four CD4+ subsets of Type 1 diabetes patients.

The antigens these receptors bind are not known. The isolated RNA, all of it, was reverse transcribed, so expressed TCRB transcripts were what got sequenced. Libraries were prepared by immunoSEQ multiplex PCR; TCRdb keeps only in-frame clonotypes and omits some of them. Of 300,000 to 350,000 clones listed, 9.3% are singletons. Specimen: central memory CD4+ T cells from blood. These receptors were taken from a man aged 25-45 years with type 1 diabetes.

The chain combines TRBV29-1 with TRBJ2-2; D perhaps matches TRBD1 (5 bases). V lost 0 bases to trimming and J lost 6 bases, with 11 bases between them. From germline, CDR1 is SQVTM and CDR2 ANQGSEA. CDR3 length equals 14 residues. This CDR3 reads CSVEDPRAPGELFF. CDR3 in DNA: TGCAGCGTTGAAGATCCCAGGGCGCCCGGGGAGCTGTTTTTT.

This clone turned up a few times. The chain joins TRBV2 to TRBJ2-7; D might be TRBD2 (5 bases). The V gene's germline CDR1 is SNHLY and CDR2 FYNNEI. The V end lost 8 bases, the J end lost 3 bases, and 17 bases lay between the germline ends. The CDR3 runs 14 residues. The CDR3 bases are TGTGCCAGCGGGCGTCGGGAAATTGGCTACGAGCAGTACTTC. Amino acid sequence: CASGRREIGYEQYF.

This clone was counted between two and nine times. The chain uses TRBV28 and TRBJ2-7; D tentatively reads TRBD1 or TRBD2 (5 bases each). From germline, CDR1 is MDHEN and CDR2 SYDVKM. V lost 7 bases and J lost 3, with 16 bases in between. This CDR3 spans 14 amino acids. The CDR3 DNA reads as TGTGCCAGCAACACCGGGACGGTGAACTACGAGCAGTACTTC. This sequence encodes CASNTGTVNYEQYF.

The V call is TRBV11-2, the J call TRBJ1-5; D is undetermined. CDR1 is SGHAT, CDR2 FQNNGV, per germline. CDR3 length equals 14 residues. V lost 5 bases and J 5 bases, leaving 13 bases between the germline ends. The CDR3 region has the DNA TGTGCCAGCAGCCCCCAATTTACGGATCAGCCCCAGCATTTT. It yields the protein CASSPQFTDQPQHF.

This clone is medium-sized. This chain uses TRBV9 with TRBJ2-4; no firm D call. The germline CDR1 and CDR2 sequences are SGDLS and YYNGEE. V lost 3 bases and J lost 1, with 5 bases in between. This CDR3 is 13 amino acids long. As DNA, the CDR3 is TGTGCCAGCAGCGGAGCGGCCAAAAACATTCAGTACTTC. It is translated as CASSGAAKNIQYF.

The sample holds a few counts of this clone. The chain is built from TRBV5-5 and TRBJ2-6; 7 positions agree with TRBD1. CDR3 size: 14 residues. Germline-derived CDR1 and CDR2 are SGHKS and YYEKEE (reference sequence). Germline trimming cut 2 bases from V and 6 bases from J; bases unmatched to any gene: 2. DNA for the CDR3: TGTGCCAGCAGCTTTGGGACAGTGGCCAACGTCCTGACTTTC. It is translated as CASSFGTVANVLTF. Using reference TRBV5-5 and TRBJ2-6 for the parts outside the CDR3, the full variable domain is DAGVTQSPTHLIKTRGQQVTLRCSPISGHKSVSWYQQVLGQGPQFIFQYYEKEERGRGNFPDRFSARQFPNYSSELNVNALLLGDSALYLCASSFGTVANVLTFGAGSRLTVL.

This clone was observed a few times. The rearrangement links TRBV28 to TRBJ2-3; 16 nucleotides align to TRBD2. There are 18 residues in the CDR3. Trimming took 6 bases from V and 3 from J; bases not matched to a gene: 9. Germline loops: CDR1 MDHEN, CDR2 SYDVKM. In DNA, the CDR3 is TGTGCCAGCAGCTCCCCGGGACTAGCGGGGGGGTGGACAGATACGCAGTATTTT. Encoded protein: CASSSPGLAGGWTDTQYF.

This clone was recorded many times. The genes are TRBV19 and TRBJ1-1; tentatively, D is TRBD1 (5 bases). Looked up from germline, CDR1 is LNHDA and CDR2 is SQIVND (reference sequence). Trimming pared 9 bases from V and 6 bases from J, leaving 17 bases between. The CDR3 runs 13 residues. In DNA form, the CDR3 reads TGTGCCAGCTCTGGGGGATGGAAGGCTGAAGCTTTCTTT. The encoded protein is CASSGGWKAEAFF.

In this sample, this clone turned up a few times. The chain combines TRBV10-3 with TRBJ1-5; 10 positions agree with TRBD1. V dropped 4 bases and J dropped 4; count of bases not matched to a gene: 4. Per the germline V gene, CDR1 is ENHRY and CDR2 is SYGVKD. CDR3 size: 15 residues. The DNA for the CDR3 is TGTGCCATCAGTGGAGGACAGGGGGATAATCAGCCCCAGCATTTT. Protein sequence: CAISGGQGDNQPQHF.

This clone came up a few times. A much bigger clone sits one base away, suggesting this may be a read error. J is TRBJ2-2 and V is TRBV7-2; no reliable D call. In germline, CDR1 is SGHTA, CDR2 FQGNSA. Trimming took 1 base from V and 6 from J, leaving 3 bases between them. This CDR3 spans 12 amino acids. CDR3: CASSLVPGELFF. CDR3 sequence (DNA): TGTGCCAGCAGCTTAGTGCCCGGGGAGCTGTTTTTT.

CDR3 nucleotide sequence: TGCACCAGCGGGGCCGGAACCTTC. Its translation is CTSGAGTF. This chain uses TRBV1 with TRBJ1-2; the table gives TRBD1 as D, unverified against the DNA. TRBV1 is a pseudogene locus. The CDR3 consists of 8 residues.

The V call is TRBV19, the J call TRBJ2-6; D gene uncertain. The CDR3 has 16 residues. The ends were cut back, 2 bases at V and 0 bases at J, with 8 bases in the middle. The germline V gene encodes CDR1 LNHDA and CDR2 SQIVND (reference sequence). The CDR3 bases are TGTGCCAGTAGTATAAGCTGGACCTCTGGGGCCAACGTCCTGACTTTC. Protein sequence: CASSISWTSGANVLTF. The whole variable domain, filled in from reference TRBV19 and TRBJ2-6, reads DGGITQSPKYLFRKEGQNVTLSCEQNLNHDAMYWYRQDPGQGLRLIYYSQIVNDFQKGDIAEGYSVSREKKESFPLTVTSAQKNPTAFYLCASSISWTSGANVLTFGAGSRLTVL.

This clone appeared a few times. This chain connects TRBV10-3 to TRBJ1-1, with 9 bases fitting TRBD1. Germline V lookup: CDR1 ENHRY, CDR2 SYGVKD. Unmatched junction bases numbered 5, after V lost 4 bases and J lost 5 bases. This CDR3 contains 14 residues. The CDR3 region has the DNA TGTGCCATCAGTGTTGGGACAGGGACAACTGAAGCTTTCTTT. Encoded protein: CAISVGTGTTEAFF.

There are many counts of this clone. V is TRBV7-2 and J is TRBJ2-3; D is undetermined. V gave up 2 bases and J gave up 0 bases, with 12 bases separating them. Germline CDR1 and CDR2: SGHTA and FQGNSA. The CDR3 runs 16 residues. The CDR3 nucleotides are TGTGCCAGCAGCTTATTAGGAGTATCTAGCACAGATACGCAGTATTTT. The encoded protein is CASSLLGVSSTDTQYF.

V is TRBV7-9 and J is TRBJ2-7; D may correspond to TRBD1 or TRBD2 (5 bases each). This CDR3 spans 15 amino acids. The V end lost 3 bases, the J end lost 3 bases, and 15 bases lay between the germline ends. Germline V CDR1 and CDR2: SEHNR, FQNEAQ (reference sequence). The CDR3 protein is CASSFPGPGRYEQYF. The CDR3 DNA reads TGTGCCAGCAGCTTCCCGGGGCCCGGACGCTACGAGCAGTACTTC.

The chain has TRBV7-9 and TRBJ2-3; tentatively, D is TRBD2 (7 bases). Germline-derived CDR1 and CDR2 are SEHNR and FQNEAQ (reference sequence). V lost 5 bases, J lost 1 base, and 13 bases lay in between. This CDR3 region has 15 residues. The DNA for the CDR3 is TGTGCCAGCAGCCCTAGGGGGGGCGGCACAGATACGCAGTATTTT. This encodes CASSPRGGGTDTQYF.

This clone appeared a few times. V gene TRBV29-1 combines with J gene TRBJ1-1; D perhaps matches TRBD1 (5 bases). This CDR3 is 12 amino acids long. V was cut by 7 bases and J by 5 bases, with 14 bases left in between. Germline lookup yields CDR1 SQVTM and CDR2 ANQGSEA. The CDR3 region is CSAGEGKTEAFF. CDR3 nucleotides: TGCAGCGCCGGGGAGGGGAAGACTGAAGCTTTCTTT.

In its sample, this clone was seen many times. V gene TRBV23-1 combines with J gene TRBJ1-1; 11 nucleotides align to TRBD1. TRBV23-1 is an ORF; its function is uncertain. The CDR3 sequence is 17 residues long. Trimming at V came to 0 bases and at J to 6 bases, leaving 9 bases not matched to a gene. CDR3 nucleotide sequence: TGCGCCAGCAGTCAATCGAATCCCAGGACAGGGGGCCCTGAAGCTTTCTTT. Amino acids: CASSQSNPRTGGPEAFF.

The genes are TRBV9 and TRBJ1-2, with D tentatively TRBD1 (5 bases). Germline V gives CDR1 SGDLS, CDR2 YYNGEE. The CDR3 spans 15 residues. V was pared by 4 bases and J by 3 bases, with 16 bases between. The CDR3 loop reads CASSPETGTDYGYTF. The CDR3 DNA is TGTGCCAGCAGCCCTGAAACCGGGACGGACTATGGCTACACCTTC.

This clone was seen more than once but under ten times. The chain uses TRBV7-2 and TRBJ2-1; the match to TRBD1 covers 11 bases. The CDR3 has 15 amino acids. Germline V gives CDR1 SGHTA, CDR2 FQGNSA. With 1 base clipped from V and 9 bases from J, the junction kept 5 bases outside the gene matches. The CDR3 spells CASSLVPGQGGEQFF. Written as DNA, the CDR3 is TGTGCCAGCAGCTTAGTCCCGGGACAGGGGGGTGAGCAGTTCTTC.

The chain carries TRBV7-8 and TRBJ2-2; TRBD2 is a possible D gene (5 bases). The ends were cut back, 5 bases at V and 3 bases at J, with 13 bases in the middle. Germline V gives CDR1 SGHVS, CDR2 FQNEAQ. The CDR3 is 15 amino acids. DNA of the CDR3: TGTGCCAGCAGCCAACGGACTGCGTACACCGGGGAGCTGTTTTTT. Amino acids: CASSQRTAYTGELFF. The entire variable domain, with the rest obtained from reference TRBV7-8 and TRBJ2-2, is as follows: GAGVSQSPRYKVAKRGQDVALRCDPISGHVSLFWYQQALGQGPEFLTYFQNEAQLDKSGLPSDRFFAERPEGSVSTLKIQRTQQEDSAVYLCASSQRTAYTGELFFGEGSRLTVL.

To note about this clone: Other nucleotide sequences from this sample produce the same CDR3. The V and J genes are TRBV11-2 and TRBJ2-4; D may be TRBD1 (5 bases). V lost 4 bases and J 6 bases, leaving 7 bases between the germline ends. CDR1 SGHAT and CDR2 FQNNGV come from the germline V gene. The CDR3 length is 12 residues. DNA for the CDR3: TGTGCCAGCAGCTCAGACAGAAACATTCAGTACTTC. Protein sequence: CASSSDRNIQYF.

This clone has just a few counts. The V gene is TRBV5-1, the J gene TRBJ2-3; 7 nucleotides agree with TRBD1. The germline gives CDR1 SGHRS, CDR2 YFSETQ. The CDR3 length is 14 residues. V was clipped by 4 bases and J by 6 bases; unmatched bases: 8. The CDR3 is CASSMTGLGDTQYF. CDR3 bases: TGCGCCAGCAGCATGACAGGGTTAGGTGATACGCAGTATTTT.

This clone has more than one count but fewer than ten. The chain uses TRBV27 and TRBJ2-3; TRBD1 aligns across 8 bases. The CDR3 contains 15 residues. Germline CDR1 is MNHEY and CDR2 is SMNVEV (reference sequence). The V gene end was trimmed by 2 bases and the J gene end by 11 bases; junction bases not matched to a gene: 12. CDR3 sequence reads: CASSLRTGKKGEQYF. The CDR3 coding sequence is TGTGCCAGCAGTTTAAGGACAGGGAAAAAGGGGGAGCAGTATTTT.

This clone was counted between two and nine times. The chain joins TRBV6-5 to TRBJ1-1; D might be TRBD1 (6 bases). V lost 5 bases and J 4 bases, leaving 14 bases between the germline ends. The CDR3 loop spans 14 amino acids. CDR1 is MNHEY and CDR2 is SVGAGI in the germline V gene. CDR3 sequence reads: CASSARGGGTEAFF. The CDR3 nucleotides read TGTGCCAGCAGTGCCAGGGGTGGCGGCACTGAAGCTTTCTTT.

The chain couples TRBV7-2 to TRBJ1-5; unclear D gene. CDR1 and CDR2 (germline): SGHTA, FQGNSA. The CDR3 contains 14 residues. The V and J ends lost 2 bases and 3 bases respectively, with 8 bases between them. This chain's CDR3 is CASSLSGNNQPQHF. The CDR3 nucleotides read TGTGCCAGCAGCTTATCGGGTAACAATCAGCCCCAGCATTTT.

The chain joins TRBV6-5 to TRBJ2-2; 8 nucleotides agree with TRBD1. The CDR3 length is 16 residues. Trimming removed 4 bases from V and 7 bases from J; junction bases left unmatched: 11. Per germline, CDR1 MNHEY and CDR2 SVGAGI. The CDR3 DNA reads TGTGCCAGCAGTTGGGGTCTTGGACAGGGTCACGGGGAGCTGTTTTTT. Translating gives CASSWGLGQGHGELFF.

This clone appeared a few times. The chain recombines TRBV28 with TRBJ2-1; possibly TRBD2 for D (7 bases). In germline, CDR1 is MDHEN, CDR2 SYDVKM. The CDR3 is 18 amino acids. V was pared by 3 bases and J by 7 bases, with 25 bases between. In DNA, the CDR3 is TGTGCCAGCAGTTTTTATTCGGGAATTGGCGGGGGCCGGAATGAGCAGTTCTTC. Translated, it gives CASSFYSGIGGGRNEQFF. The variable domain in full, completed from reference TRBV28 and TRBJ2-1, reads DVKVTQSSRYLVKRTGEKVFLECVQDMDHENMFWYRQDPGLGLRLIYFSYDVKMKEKGDIPEGYSVSREKKERFSLILESASTNQTSMYLCASSFYSGIGGGRNEQFFGPGTRLTVL.

The gene calls are TRBV6-5 and TRBJ1-1; D is unresolved. The CDR3 has 13 residues. The V gene's germline CDR1 is MNHEY and CDR2 SVGAGI. The V end lost 5 bases, the J end lost 3 bases, and 10 bases lay between the germline ends. Here the CDR3 reads CASSTERYTEAFF. As DNA, the CDR3 is TGTGCCAGCAGTACCGAAAGGTACACTGAAGCTTTCTTT.